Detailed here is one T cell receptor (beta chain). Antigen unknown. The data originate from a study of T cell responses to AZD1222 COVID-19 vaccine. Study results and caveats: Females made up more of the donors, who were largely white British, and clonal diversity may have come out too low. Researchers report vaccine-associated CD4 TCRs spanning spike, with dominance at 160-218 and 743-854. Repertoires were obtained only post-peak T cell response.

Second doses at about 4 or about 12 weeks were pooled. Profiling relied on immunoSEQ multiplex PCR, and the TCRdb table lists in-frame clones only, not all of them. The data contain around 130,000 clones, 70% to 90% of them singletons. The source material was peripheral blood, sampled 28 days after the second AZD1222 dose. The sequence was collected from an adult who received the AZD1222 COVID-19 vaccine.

As DNA, the CDR3 is TGTGCCAGCAGCCAAAGCCACGGATTTCCCACTGAAGCTTTCTTT. Its translation is CASSQSHGFPTEAFF. The rearrangement uses TRBV3-1 (or the pseudogene TRBV3-2) and TRBJ1-1; no clear D gene. The CDR3 has 15 residues. Germline CDR1 is LGHDT and CDR2 is YNNKEL (reference sequence). V lost 2 bases and J 4 bases, leaving 14 bases between the germline ends.